This T cell receptor beta chain was captured in a study of T-cell memory formation after mild COVID-19. General study findings and limits: Pre-infection memory carried some responding clones, suggesting that cross-reactive memory joined. CD4/CD8 balance characterized clones contracting day 15 to 85, and CD4+ skew characterized later expanders.

This clonotype was counted between two and nine times. Antigen: not known. A 5'RACE reaction primed in the constant segment made cDNA libraries of TCR alpha and TCR beta, and these carried sample barcodes and UMIs. Each CDR3 protein is one row after TCRdb ran MiXCR on the 5' RACE reads. The sample shows hundreds of thousands of distinct CDR3 sequences, roughly 21% of them seen only once. V was clipped by 2 bases and J by 6 bases; unmatched bases: 4. Germline assignment: CDR1 MGHRA and CDR2 YSYEKL. The CDR3 is made up of 13 amino acids. The J gene is TRBJ2-7, the V gene TRBV4-1, with TRBD1 matching over 7 bases. This TCR came from a man younger than 30 who had mild COVID-19 (a few samples of this study predate the infection). Cell type and time point are not known. Source material: PBMCs or a T cell subset sorted from them (not recorded which). The CDR3 loop reads CASSQNRGFEQYF. CDR3 sequence (DNA): TGCGCCAGCAGCCAAAACAGGGGTTTCGAGCAGTACTTC.